This TCR beta chain came from a study of human T cells and chemical hapten exposure. This clonotype has a handful of counts. TCRdb passed the RACE reads through MiXCR, listing each CDR3 protein once. The sample has 40,000 or so distinct CDR3 sequences, approximately 12% seen once; the top ten hold more than 1.5%. V was pared by 2 bases and J by 5 bases, with 8 bases of the junction left unmatched. The CDR3 has 16 amino acids. Time point noted: pre-sensitization, week 0. Treatment: therapeutic diphenylcyclopropenone sensitization with weekly scalp DPC. The template was total RNA from unfractionated whole blood.

The genes are TRBV12-3 or TRBV12-4 and TRBJ2-3, with 9 bases aligning to TRBD1. This TCR derives from a woman aged 35 to 49 with alopecia areata. Some clones in this sample may be carry-over from other donors' samples. The sample in question was whole blood, obtained in connection with sensitization to the hapten diphenylcyclopropenone (DPC). CDR3: CASSLFKRDREDTQYF. The DNA of the CDR3 is TGTGCCAGCAGTTTATTCAAGAGGGACAGGGAAGATACGCAGTATTTT.